Listed below are T cell receptor beta chains from one sample, sequenced in a study of blood T cell repertoires in COVID-19. The table came from immunoSEQ multiplex PCR; TCRdb's copy has only in-frame clones and leaves some out. The table has about 100,000 clones, more than 85% seen once. The sample taken for sequencing was peripheral blood. The receptors here all came from a man between 25 and 39 years old in a cohort sampled during active COVID-19. Each CDR3 is given with its conserved first and last residue. Each record gives: J gene, CDR3 length, V gene, clone size, D gene, CDR3 DNA, CDR3 protein. A D gene is named only where the DNA matches it firmly. Clone size is not always given. Where it is, it says once, few, many or a class for expanded clones.

TRBJ1-3 | 16 | TRBV10-3 | - | TRBD1 | TGTGCCATCAGGGACCGGGACAGGGCTCCTGGAAACACCATATATTTT | CAIRDRDRAPGNTIYF
TRBJ1-5 | 14 | TRBV10-3 | - | - | TGTGCCATCAGTGAGTCGACAAACAATCAGCCCCAGCATTTT | CAISESTNNQPQHF
TRBJ1-1 | 12 | TRBV29-1 | - | - | TGCAGCGGGGGACAAATGAACACTGAAGCTTTCTTT | CSGGQMNTEAFF
TRBJ2-1 | 17 | TRBV7-2 | - | TRBD2 | TGTGCCAGCAGCTCCCCCCGGACTAGCGGGGGGGCCGGGGAGCAGTTCTTC | CASSSPRTSGGAGEQFF
TRBJ2-6 | 21 | TRBV19 | - | TRBD2 | TGTGCCAGTACCCTGAGAGGCCTAGCGGGGGGAGGCCGCTCTGGGGCCAACGTCCTGACTTTC | CASTLRGLAGGGRSGANVLTF
TRBJ1-2 | 12 | TRBV10-3 | - | - | TGTGCCATCAGTAACGGGGACTATGGCTACACCTTC | CAISNGDYGYTF
TRBJ1-2 | 12 | TRBV6-5 | few | - | TGTGCCAGCAGGACAGGCGGCATCGGCTACACCTTC | CASRTGGIGYTF
TRBJ1-3 | 16 | TRBV5-1 | - | TRBD1 | TGCGCCAGCAGCTTGCTCGGACAGGGGTCTGGAAACACCATATATTTT | CASSLLGQGSGNTIYF
TRBJ1-4 | 15 | TRBV4-1 | - | TRBD1 | TGCGCCAGCAGCCAAGAAGGACAGGGCAATGAAAAACTGTTTTTT | CASSQEGQGNEKLFF
TRBJ2-7 | 15 | TRBV28 | - | TRBD1 | TGTGCCAGCAGTTTGACAGGGGCCGGCTCCTACGAGCAGTACTTC | CASSLTGAGSYEQYF
TRBJ1-2 | 15 | TRBV7-9 | - | - | TGTGCCAGCAGCTTAGCCTTTGGGGGCCCCGATGGCTACACCTTC | CASSLAFGGPDGYTF
TRBJ1-2 | 15 | TRBV19 | once | - | TGTGCCAGTAGTACCCCCCGTGGAGGGGACTATGGCTACACCTTC | CASSTPRGGDYGYTF
TRBJ2-7 | 15 | TRBV6-5 | few | - | TGTGCCAGCAGCAAACAGCCCGACACTTCCCACGAGCAGTACTTC | CASSKQPDTSHEQYF
TRBJ1-6 | 15 | TRBV5-4 | - | TRBD1 | TGTGCCAGCAGCCCGCGGACAGGGATCGAGTCACCCCTCCACTTT | CASSPRTGIESPLHF
TRBJ1-5 | 13 | TRBV6-2/TRBV6-3 | - | TRBD1 | TGTGCCAGCAGTTGGACAGGGGGCCAGCCCCAGCATTTT | CASSWTGGQPQHF
TRBJ1-6 | 16 | TRBV7-2 | - | TRBD1 | TGTGCCAGCAGCTTAGTCGGGACAGTCTATAATTCACCCCTCCACTTT | CASSLVGTVYNSPLHF
TRBJ1-5 | 14 | TRBV10-3 | - | TRBD1 | TGTGCCATCAGTGAGGGACAGGGCCATCAGCCCCAGCATTTT | CAISEGQGHQPQHF
TRBJ2-1 | 18 | TRBV18 | - | - | TGTGCCAGCTCACCCAGTAATAGCTTTCTGGGCGGGGACAATGAGCAGTTCTTC | CASSPSNSFLGGDNEQFF
TRBJ1-1 | 16 | TRBV11-2 | once | - | TGTGCCAGCAGCTTCACCCTCGGGACACCCAAAACTGGGGCTTTCTTT | CASSFTLGTPKTGAFF
TRBJ1-5 | 16 | TRBV7-9 | - | - | TGTGCCAGCAGCTTAGTAGGTCGAGGGAGCAATCAGCCCCAGCATTTT | CASSLVGRGSNQPQHF
TRBJ2-5 | 13 | TRBV4-3 | - | - | TGCGCCAGCAGCCAGAACCAACGAGGGACCCAGTACTTC | CASSQNQRGTQYF